A single sample gave rise to the 32 T cell receptor beta chains below, sequenced in a study of cytomegalovirus exposure and HLA in healthy donors. Both 60 Vbeta primers and 13 Jbeta primers went into the PCR. Clones were sequenced by immunoSEQ multiplex PCR, and TCRdb holds only the in-frame ones, with some missing. This sample yields approximately 100,000 clones, of which around 82% are seen a single time; around 2% belongs to the top ten. The sequencing sample was made of PBMCs. The receptors derive from a young man in good health and CMV-seronegative.

The V and J genes are TRBV9 and TRBJ2-7; 9 bases are a match to TRBD1. This CDR3 contains 14 residues. Germline V gene sequence: CDR1 SGDLS, CDR2 YYNGEE. Trimming at V came to 3 bases and at J to 5 bases, leaving 6 bases not matched to a gene. The CDR3 region is CASSAGTGRDEQYF. The CDR3 nucleotides read TGTGCCAGCAGCGCTGGGACAGGGAGAGACGAGCAGTACTTC.

This clone was recorded only once. This chain uses TRBV2 with TRBJ2-1, with 7 positions matching TRBD2. Unmatched junction bases numbered 5, after V lost 1 base and J lost 2 bases. Germline CDR1 SNHLY, CDR2 FYNNEI. The CDR3 has 16 amino acids. The chain's CDR3 is CASSEVTSRTYNEQFF. The CDR3 nucleotides read TGTGCCAGCAGTGAAGTGACTAGCAGGACCTACAATGAGCAGTTCTTC.

In this sample, this clone turned up a few times. The V call is TRBV5-5, the J call TRBJ1-5, with D possibly being TRBD1 (5 bases). The V end was cut by 2 bases, the J end by 7 bases, with 16 bases between. The germline V gene encodes CDR1 SGHKS and CDR2 YYEKEE (reference sequence). The CDR3 spans 15 residues. The CDR3 coding sequence is TGTGCCAGCAGCTTCCGGGGGGACCAATCCCAGCCCCAGCATTTT. Its protein product is CASSFRGDQSQPQHF. The full variable domain, completed using reference TRBV5-5 and TRBJ1-5, is DAGVTQSPTHLIKTRGQQVTLRCSPISGHKSVSWYQQVLGQGPQFIFQYYEKEERGRGNFPDRFSARQFPNYSSELNVNALLLGDSALYLCASSFRGDQSQPQHFGDGTRLSIL.

J is TRBJ2-2 and V is TRBV4-2; D perhaps matches TRBD2 (6 bases). The CDR3 totals 17 residues. V lost 0 bases and J 5 bases, leaving 16 bases between the germline ends. Germline V lookup: CDR1 LGHNA, CDR2 YNFKEQ. For the CDR3, the DNA is TGTGCCAGCAGCCAAGAGGTTGGAGGGGTAGCGACCGGGGAGCTGTTTTTT. Protein: CASSQEVGGVATGELFF.

V and J are TRBV2 and TRBJ2-5, with D tentatively TRBD1 (6 bases). V lost 6 bases to trimming and J lost 0 bases, with 11 bases between them. CDR1 is SNHLY and CDR2 is FYNNEI in the germline V gene. This CDR3 comprises 14 residues. In DNA, the CDR3 is TGTGCCAGCAGGGCGGACAGATACCAAGAGACCCAGTACTTC. Translated, it gives CASRADRYQETQYF.

CDR3 region: CASSLALAGIYNEQFF. CDR3 nucleotides: TGTGCCAGCAGCTTGGCCCTAGCGGGGATTTACAATGAGCAGTTCTTC. The chain employs TRBV5-4 and TRBJ2-1; 9 bases line up with TRBD2. V gave up 0 bases and J gave up 4 bases; unmatched junction bases: 5. The CDR3 spans 16 residues. Per the germline V gene, CDR1 is SGHNT and CDR2 is YYREEE (reference sequence).

This chain links TRBV28 with TRBJ2-7; tentatively, D is TRBD1 (5 bases). The CDR3 covers 14 residues. Trimming stripped 2 bases from V and 3 bases from J, with 11 bases between. Germline-derived CDR1 and CDR2 are MDHEN and SYDVKM. The CDR3 nucleotides read TGTGCCAGCAGTTTACAGGGTCCTAGCTACGAGCAGTACTTC. Translated: CASSLQGPSYEQYF.

The rearrangement uses TRBV18 and TRBJ1-2; 11 bases match TRBD1. The CDR3 extends over 15 amino acids. The junction had 2 bases not matched to a gene; V was cut back by 2 bases and J by 3 bases. Germline V gene data show CDR1 as KGHSH and CDR2 as LQKENI. CDR3 nucleotide sequence: TGTGCCAGCTCACCAGGACAGGGGGCGGACTATGGCTACACCTTC. Residues: CASSPGQGADYGYTF.

V usage is TRBV2 and J usage is TRBJ2-7; perhaps TRBD2 as D (5 bases). Germline V CDR1 and CDR2: SNHLY, FYNNEI. Trimming pared 7 bases from V and 5 bases from J, leaving 15 bases between. The CDR3 extends over 13 amino acids. The CDR3 sequence is CASKDSLAHEQYF. Here the CDR3 DNA reads TGTGCCAGCAAGGACTCCTTGGCCCACGAGCAGTACTTC.

This rearrangement joins TRBV19 to TRBJ1-6; TRBD1 matches at 8 bases. This CDR3 is 15 amino acids long. Looked up from germline, CDR1 is LNHDA and CDR2 is SQIVND (reference sequence). Germline trimming cut 6 bases from V and 10 bases from J; bases unmatched to any gene: 11. CDR3 DNA sequence: TGTGCCAGTAGAACTGGACAGGGCCTGGGCTCACCCCTCCACTTT. Protein sequence: CASRTGQGLGSPLHF.

The chain recombines TRBV15 with TRBJ1-1, with 7 bases aligning to TRBD1. Trimming removed 3 bases from V and 0 bases from J; junction bases left unmatched: 7. This CDR3 spans 16 amino acids. CDR1 LNHNV and CDR2 YYDKDF come from the germline V gene (reference sequence). This CDR3 reads CATSSRDRPVNTEAFF. CDR3 nucleotides: TGTGCCACCAGCAGTCGGGACAGACCGGTGAACACTGAAGCTTTCTTT.

V usage is TRBV5-1 and J usage is TRBJ2-2, with 8 bases lining up with TRBD1. J gave up 4 bases and V 4 bases, and 6 bases lay outside the gene matches. The CDR3 has 15 amino acids. Germline V gives CDR1 SGHRS, CDR2 YFSETQ. DNA of the CDR3: TGCGCCAGCAGCGTCTCCAGGGGGCTCACCGGGGAGCTGTTTTTT. Translation: CASSVSRGLTGELFF.

This clone was picked up one time. The junction differs from germline at one of its ends, possibly a read error. The V gene is TRBV7-9, the J gene TRBJ2-1; D ambiguous. CDR1 is SEHNR and CDR2 is FQNEAQ in the germline V gene (reference sequence). The CDR3 runs 12 residues. Here the CDR3 reads CSSSPFSGEQFF. Here the CDR3 DNA reads TGTTCCAGCAGCCCTTTCTCGGGTGAGCAGTTCTTC.

This clone has just a few counts. The chain combines TRBV6-6 with TRBJ1-1, with 8 nucleotides matching TRBD1. With V trimmed by 6 bases and J by 6 bases, 6 bases remained unmatched. The CDR3 covers 13 residues. Per the germline V gene, CDR1 is MNHNY and CDR2 is SVGAGI (reference sequence). The CDR3 is CASSLGQGAEAFF. CDR3 sequence (DNA): TGTGCCAGCAGCCTTGGACAGGGCGCTGAAGCTTTCTTT.

The chain is built from TRBV7-9 and TRBJ2-3, with 9 bases aligning to TRBD1. Germline V gene lookup returns CDR1 SEHNR and CDR2 FQNEAQ (reference sequence). CDR3 length equals 15 residues. The V and J ends lost 8 bases and 1 base, in that order; junction bases with no gene match: 7. The CDR3 DNA sequence: TGTGCCAGCTGCCCTGGGGACAGGGGCACAGATACGCAGTATTTT. It is translated as CASCPGDRGTDTQYF.

The chain joins TRBV2 to TRBJ2-3; D is possibly TRBD1 (6 bases). Deletions cut 5 bases from V and 5 bases from J, with 14 bases between. CDR3 length equals 14 residues. CDR1 and CDR2 from the germline V gene are SNHLY and FYNNEI. The CDR3 DNA reads as TGTGCCAGCAGTAACAGGGTTGGGGGAGATACGCAGTATTTT. It codes for CASSNRVGGDTQYF.

This clone was found a few times. The chain combines TRBV7-6 with TRBJ1-3; D ambiguous. Germline V gene sequence: CDR1 SGHVS, CDR2 FNYEAQ. V was cut by 5 bases and J by 10 bases, with 12 bases left in between. There are 12 residues in the CDR3. The CDR3 reads CASSQSRETIYF. The DNA of the CDR3 is TGTGCCAGCAGCCAATCCCGCGAGACCATATATTTT.

The rearrangement joins TRBV25-1 to TRBJ1-6; D is perhaps TRBD1 (6 bases). V lost 3 bases and J lost 9, with 12 bases in between. CDR1 is MGHDK and CDR2 is SYGVNS in the germline V gene. The CDR3 is 14 amino acids. This chain's CDR3 is CASSDRGYGSPLHF. CDR3 DNA: TGTGCCAGCAGTGACAGGGGCTATGGTTCACCCCTCCACTTT. Complete variable domain (other parts from reference TRBV25-1 and TRBJ1-6): EADIYQTPRYLVIGTGKKITLECSQTMGHDKMYWYQQDPGMELHLIHYSYGVNSTEKGDLSSESTVSRIRTEHFPLTLESARPSHTSQYLCASSDRGYGSPLHFGNGTRLTVT.

The chain carries TRBV5-1 and TRBJ2-2; 10 nucleotides match TRBD2. The germline CDR1 and CDR2 sequences are SGHRS and YFSETQ. After removal of 0 bases from V and 4 bases from J, the junction contained 0 bases not matched to a gene. The CDR3 has 15 residues. The CDR3 reads CASSLASGGTGELFF. CDR3 DNA: TGCGCCAGCAGCTTGGCTAGCGGGGGCACCGGGGAGCTGTTTTTT.

With regard to this clone: A junction end diverges from the germline sequence, so it may reflect a read error. The chain couples TRBV7-7 to TRBJ2-3; the D is unclear. The CDR3 loop spans 13 amino acids. Germline V gene lookup returns CDR1 SSHAT and CDR2 FNYEAQ (reference sequence). The CDR3 DNA follows: TGTGCTAGCAGCTTAGGTCCACTAGATACGCAGTATTTT. As protein: CASSLGPLDTQYF.

The chain carries TRBV7-9 and TRBJ2-7; D gene uncertain. Germline V lookup: CDR1 SEHNR, CDR2 FQNEAQ (reference sequence). The CDR3 extends over 17 amino acids. The germline V and J ends were trimmed by 0 bases and 0 bases, with 15 bases remaining between them. The CDR3 DNA sequence: TGTGCCAGCAGCTTAGCGACGATAACCCGGAGCTCCTACGAGCAGTACTTC. Protein: CASSLATITRSSYEQYF.

The V gene is TRBV7-2, the J gene TRBJ1-2; maybe TRBD1 (6 bases). V gave up 5 bases and J gave up 3 bases, with 16 bases separating them. Per the germline V gene, CDR1 is SGHTA and CDR2 is FQGNSA. The CDR3 consists of 15 residues. The CDR3 spells CASSTYRVGDYGYTF. CDR3 nucleotide sequence: TGTGCCAGCAGCACCTACAGGGTGGGGGACTATGGCTACACCTTC. The full variable domain, rest sourced from reference TRBV7-2 and TRBJ1-2, is GAGVSQSPSNKVTEKGKDVELRCDPISGHTALYWYRQSLGQGLEFLIYFQGNSAPDKSGLPSDRFSAERTGGSVSTLTIQRTQQEDSAVYLCASSTYRVGDYGYTFGSGTRLTVV.

The J gene is TRBJ2-7, the V gene TRBV6-6, with TRBD1 matching 7 bases. The CDR3 contains 14 residues. Unmatched junction bases numbered 7, after V lost 4 bases and J lost 4 bases. Germline CDR1 reads MNHNY; CDR2 reads SVGAGI (reference sequence). The CDR3 sequence: CASSSSDRSYEQYF. The CDR3, as DNA: TGTGCCAGCAGTTCATCGGACAGGTCTTACGAGCAGTACTTC.

The sample holds one count of this clone. J is TRBJ1-2 and V is TRBV5-1; D gene uncertain. This CDR3 comprises 13 residues. Between the trimmed V and J ends, which lost 0 bases and 8 bases, there was a span of 11 bases. Germline V lookup: CDR1 SGHRS, CDR2 YFSETQ. CDR3 amino acids: CASSLAGVEGYTF. The CDR3 DNA sequence: TGCGCCAGCAGCTTGGCCGGGGTGGAAGGCTACACCTTC.

The chain has TRBV5-4 and TRBJ2-7, with a tentative D call TRBD2 (5 bases). This CDR3 has 15 amino acids. CDR1 is SGHNT, CDR2 YYREEE, per germline (reference sequence). V lost 2 bases to trimming and J lost 3 bases, with 15 bases between them. CDR3 sequence (DNA): TGTGCCAGCAGCTTCGAGGGTTCTAGAAACTACGAGCAGTACTTC. Encoded protein: CASSFEGSRNYEQYF.

Only a few counts were recorded for this clone. The chain recombines TRBV6-1 with TRBJ1-2, with a possible D match to TRBD1 (6 bases). CDR1 MNHNS and CDR2 SASEGT come from the germline V gene. V was trimmed by 6 bases and J by 11 bases, leaving 13 bases between them. This CDR3 region has 11 residues. The CDR3 sequence is CASRQGLAYTF. The CDR3 DNA sequence: TGTGCCAGCAGACAGGGTTTGGCTTACACCTTC.

This chain joins TRBV6-5 and TRBJ2-3, with 8 bases lining up with TRBD1. Germline values: CDR1 MNHEY, CDR2 SVGAGI. J gave up 4 bases and V 2 bases, and 5 bases lay outside the gene matches. There are 15 residues in the CDR3. In DNA form, the CDR3 reads TGTGCCAGCAGTTACCGCGGACAGGGATCAGATACGCAGTATTTT. Translating gives CASSYRGQGSDTQYF.

The chain joins TRBV5-6 to TRBJ1-1; D may be TRBD1 (5 bases). Trimming pared 1 base from V and 4 bases from J, leaving 8 bases between. Germline-derived CDR1 and CDR2 are SGHDT and YYEEEE. There are 13 residues in the CDR3. Here the CDR3 DNA reads TGTGCCAGCAGCTTGTCGGGGGGCACTGAAGCTTTCTTT. Protein product: CASSLSGGTEAFF.

V and J are TRBV9 and TRBJ1-1; no clear D gene. Trimming left V 6 bases short and J 1 base short, with 10 bases between. The CDR3 has 13 residues. Germline values: CDR1 SGDLS, CDR2 YYNGEE. CDR3 DNA sequence: TGTGCCAGCACAATGGGAGCGAACACTGAAGCTTTCTTT. Its protein product is CASTMGANTEAFF.

The chain carries TRBV5-1 and TRBJ2-2, with 8 bases fitting TRBD1. The V segment lost 4 bases and the J segment 5 bases; nucleotides outside the gene matches: 10. The germline CDR1 and CDR2 sequences are SGHRS and YFSETQ. The CDR3 consists of 16 residues. The CDR3 region is CASSPATGGVTGELFF. For the CDR3, the DNA is TGCGCCAGCAGCCCGGCTACAGGGGGTGTTACCGGGGAGCTGTTTTTT. The full variable domain, with the rest looked up from reference TRBV5-1 and TRBJ2-2, is KAGVTQTPRYLIKTRGQQVTLSCSPISGHRSVSWYQQTPGQGLQFLFEYFSETQRNKGNFPGRFSGRQFSNSRSEMNVSTLELGDSALYLCASSPATGGVTGELFFGEGSRLTVL.

This clone was picked up one time. This chain joins TRBV7-3 and TRBJ1-4, with 9 positions matching TRBD1. From germline, CDR1 is SGHTA and CDR2 FQGTGA. This CDR3 is 19 amino acids long. The V and J ends lost 0 bases and 5 bases, in that order; junction bases with no gene match: 13. The CDR3 bases are TGTGCCAGCAGCTTAACGCAGGACAGGGGTGTAGTTGGGAATGAAAAACTGTTTTTT. Amino acids: CASSLTQDRGVVGNEKLFF.

The J gene is TRBJ2-3, the V gene TRBV6-4; D is possibly TRBD2 (6 bases). V was cut by 2 bases and J by 2 bases, with 11 bases left in between. Per germline, CDR1 MRHNA and CDR2 SNTAGT. The CDR3 is 15 residues long. In DNA form, the CDR3 reads TGTGCCAGCAGTGACAAGGCTAGCGACACAGATACGCAGTATTTT. Protein product: CASSDKASDTDTQYF.